The clone carrying this TCR beta chain appeared a few times. Its antigen remains unidentified. This sample is drawn from a study of T cell repertoires in cytomegalovirus infection. Turning to the study itself: Shared public TCR beta signatures pointed to both CMV infection and a matching HLA type. Study conclusions and caveats: HLA-C-restricted CMV-specific TCR beta clonotypes were dominant in the ex vivo response.

MiXCR was run by TCRdb on the reads, yielding one entry per CDR3 protein. The data show around 710,000 distinct CDR3 sequences, with 25% to 35% seen just once and over 10% held by the top ten. This sample comprised cultured CD8+ T cells from PBMCs, obtained from culture after CMV antigen stimulation. This TCR came from a human donor in good health (CMV status not recorded). Some clones in this sample may be carry-over from other donors' samples.

This CDR3 is CASSEGTGGISDTQYF. The DNA for the CDR3 is TGTGCCAGCAGCGAAGGGACAGGGGGCATATCAGATACGCAGTATTTT. The chain carries TRBV7-6 and TRBJ2-3; 12 nucleotides agree with TRBD1. Germline V gene data show CDR1 as SGHVS and CDR2 as FNYEAQ. The CDR3 has 16 residues. V shed 5 bases and J 4 bases; nucleotides not matched to a gene: 7.